These 29 T cell receptor beta chains share one sample of origin, sequenced in a study of OX40 agonist ivuxolimab in advanced cancers. The method was immunoSEQ multiplex PCR; TCRdb's version includes in-frame clones alone and lacks a portion of them. The sample yields about 97,000 clones, 80% to 90% seen once. Sequencing was performed on CD4+ or CD8+ T cells sorted from blood, taken in a trial of the OX40 agonist ivuxolimab. All receptors come from an adult with an advanced solid tumor such as melanoma, head and neck, liver or kidney cancer.

The CDR3 DNA reads as TGTGCCTGGAGTGCTGGGACTGGTTACGAGCAGTACTTC. Protein product: CAWSAGTGYEQYF. The gene calls are TRBV30 and TRBJ2-7; a possible D gene is TRBD2 (6 bases). The CDR3 sequence is 13 residues long. Germline values: CDR1 GTSNPN, CDR2 SVGIG (reference sequence). The ends were cut back, 1 base at V and 4 bases at J, with 11 bases in the middle.

This sequence joins TRBV30 and TRBJ1-5; D perhaps matches TRBD1 (6 bases). Trimming pared 0 bases from V and 1 base from J, leaving 7 bases between. CDR1 is GTSNPN and CDR2 is SVGIG in the germline V gene (reference sequence). The CDR3 contains 14 residues. CDR3 protein: CAWSVTGSNQPQHF. The CDR3 DNA reads as TGTGCCTGGAGTGTAACAGGGAGCAATCAGCCCCAGCATTTT.

This clone was detected a few times. This chain uses TRBV7-9 with TRBJ1-2; D is uncertain. The ends were cut back, 5 bases at V and 8 bases at J, with 12 bases in the middle. The CDR3 is 12 residues long. Per the germline V gene, CDR1 is SEHNR and CDR2 is FQNEAQ (reference sequence). The CDR3 coding sequence is TGTGCCAGCAGCCTCCGCTATGCCGGCTACACCTTC. Amino acid sequence: CASSLRYAGYTF.

This clone was counted a few times. This chain uses TRBV5-6 with TRBJ1-1; D is perhaps TRBD1 (6 bases). V was clipped by 2 bases and J by 6 bases, with 8 bases between them. The germline V gene encodes CDR1 SGHDT and CDR2 YYEEEE. This CDR3 comprises 12 residues. This CDR3 reads CASSFRQAEAFF. For the CDR3, the DNA is TGTGCCAGCAGCTTTCGACAGGCTGAAGCTTTCTTT.

The chain employs TRBV29-1 and TRBJ1-2; 7 nucleotides align to TRBD1. After removal of 3 bases from V and 8 bases from J, the junction contained 9 bases not matched to a gene. The V gene's germline CDR1 is SQVTM and CDR2 ANQGSEA. The CDR3 totals 13 residues. Written as DNA, the CDR3 is TGCAGCGTTGATCTCCGACAGGGAGGAGGCTACACCTTC. It yields the protein CSVDLRQGGGYTF. Supplemented by reference TRBV29-1 and TRBJ1-2, the full variable domain reads SAVISQKPSRDICQRGTSLTIQCQVDSQVTMMFWYRQQPGQSLTLIATANQGSEATYESGFVIDKFPISRPNLTFSTLTVSNMSPEDSSIYLCSVDLRQGGGYTFGSGTRLTVV.

This rearrangement joins TRBV7-9 to TRBJ2-2, with D perhaps given as TRBD1 or TRBD2 (5 bases each). V was trimmed by 5 bases and J by 6 bases, leaving 19 bases between them. The CDR3 sequence is 16 residues long. CDR1 SEHNR and CDR2 FQNEAQ come from the germline V gene (reference sequence). This chain's CDR3 is CASSHRGRKGAGELFF. CDR3 DNA: TGTGCCAGCAGCCATCGGGGCAGAAAAGGGGCCGGGGAGCTGTTTTTT.

The rearrangement links TRBV4-3 to TRBJ2-1; 12 positions agree with TRBD2. After removal of 3 bases from V and 7 bases from J, the junction contained 4 bases not matched to a gene. This CDR3 contains 15 residues. CDR1 and CDR2 (germline): LGHNA, YSLEER. The CDR3 coding sequence is TGCGCCAGCAGCCAGACTAGCGGGAGTAAGAATGAGCAGTTCTTC. Residues: CASSQTSGSKNEQFF.

With respect to this clone: The same CDR3 also results from other DNA sequences found in this sample. The rearrangement uses TRBV7-2 and TRBJ2-7; D not resolved. Trimming took 5 bases from V and 4 from J, leaving 9 bases between them. In germline, CDR1 is SGHTA, CDR2 FQGNSA. The CDR3 consists of 12 residues. In DNA, the CDR3 is TGTGCCAGCAGCCTCTCTCGTTACGAGCAGTACTTC. Its translation: CASSLSRYEQYF.

The CDR3 here is CSVEDQGDTEAFF. The DNA of the CDR3 is TGCAGCGTTGAAGATCAGGGAGACACTGAAGCTTTCTTT. This chain joins TRBV29-1 and TRBJ1-1, with D possibly being TRBD1 (5 bases). The CDR3 runs 13 residues. The ends were cut back, 0 bases at V and 3 bases at J, with 8 bases in the middle. Germline lookup yields CDR1 SQVTM and CDR2 ANQGSEA.

CDR3 in DNA: TGTGCCTGGAGTGGGGCGGGAGGTTGGTACGAGCAGTACTTC. This codes for CAWSGAGGWYEQYF. The V and J genes are TRBV30 and TRBJ2-5; 8 nucleotides match TRBD2. The J call is in doubt because the DNA end fits TRBJ2-7 better. CDR1 is GTSNPN and CDR2 is SVGIG in the germline V gene (reference sequence). CDR3 length: 14 residues.

The chain combines TRBV7-9 with TRBJ2-4, with D possibly TRBD1 on 5 matching bases. The germline V gene has CDR1 SEHNR and CDR2 FQNEAQ (reference sequence). Between the trimmed V and J ends, which lost 4 bases and 1 base, there was a span of 14 bases. CDR3 size: 16 residues. The CDR3 DNA reads TGTGCCAGCAGCTGGTCCAGGGTAGGGGCCAAAAACATTCAGTACTTC. Amino acids: CASSWSRVGAKNIQYF. Together with reference TRBV7-9 and TRBJ2-4, the CDR3 gives the full variable domain: DTGVSQNPRHKITKRGQNVTFRCDPISEHNRLYWYRQTLGQGPEFLTYFQNEAQLEKSRLLSDRFSAERPKGSFSTLEIQRTEQGDSAMYLCASSWSRVGAKNIQYFGAGTRLSVL.

The chain couples TRBV4-3 to TRBJ1-2; 10 bases are shared with TRBD1. CDR1 and CDR2 from the germline V gene are LGHNA and YSLEER. The junction had 10 bases not matched to a gene; V was cut back by 0 bases and J by 3 bases. The CDR3 extends over 18 amino acids. CDR3 nucleotides: TGCGCCAGCAGCCAAGAACCGGGACAGGGGCCGACCTACTATGGCTACACCTTC. Protein product: CASSQEPGQGPTYYGYTF.

The chain carries TRBV27 and TRBJ2-1; 8 bases are shared with TRBD2. Germline-derived CDR1 and CDR2 are MNHEY and SMNVEV (reference sequence). The V and J ends lost 0 bases and 4 bases, in that order; junction bases with no gene match: 5. The CDR3 is 16 amino acids. The CDR3 coding sequence is TGTGCCAGCAGTTTATCACCAGCGGGAGAGTACAATGAGCAGTTCTTC. Protein product: CASSLSPAGEYNEQFF.

A single count supports this clone. The chain employs TRBV4-2 and TRBJ1-1; tentatively, D is TRBD1 (6 bases). The germline gives CDR1 LGHNA, CDR2 YNFKEQ. Trimming removed 1 base at V and 5 bases at J, with 20 bases between. The CDR3 loop spans 17 amino acids. This CDR3 reads CASSQGGGYVLRTEAFF. The CDR3 bases are TGTGCCAGCAGCCAAGGGGGGGGCTATGTATTAAGGACTGAAGCTTTCTTT.

The J gene is TRBJ2-1, the V gene TRBV7-9; TRBD2 matches 14 bases. CDR3 length: 14 amino acids. V shed 6 bases, J shed 8 bases, and the junction held 3 bases outside the gene matches. Germline V gene data show CDR1 as SEHNR and CDR2 as FQNEAQ (reference sequence). The CDR3 DNA sequence: TGTGCCAGCAGTCAGGGACTAGCGGGAGATGAGCAGTTCTTC. Protein product: CASSQGLAGDEQFF.

The genes are TRBV19 and TRBJ1-1; D is ambiguous. The CDR3 is 13 residues long. Trimming shortened V by 6 bases and J by 7 bases, and 15 bases separated the two germline ends. Germline V lookup: CDR1 LNHDA, CDR2 SQIVND (reference sequence). The CDR3 nucleotides read TGTGCCAGTAGGACGAAGGGCGGGAGTGAAGCTTTCTTT. It encodes CASRTKGGSEAFF.

This chain joins TRBV18 and TRBJ2-3, with D perhaps TRBD1 (7 bases). There are 14 residues in the CDR3. The germline V gene encodes CDR1 KGHSH and CDR2 LQKENI. Trimming took off 1 base at V and 6 bases at J, with 11 bases between the two ends. The CDR3 DNA sequence: TGTGCCAGCTCACCACGGGCAGGGGGGGATACGCAGTATTTT. Translation gives CASSPRAGGDTQYF.

The chain is built from TRBV6-1 and TRBJ2-3; 7 bases are a match to TRBD1. CDR3 length: 15 residues. Germline CDR1 reads MNHNS; CDR2 reads SASEGT. V was pared by 6 bases and J by 1 base, with 7 bases of the junction left unmatched. In nucleotides, the CDR3 is TGTGCCAGCAGGGACCACAGGGGAGGCACAGATACGCAGTATTTT. It codes for CASRDHRGGTDTQYF.

The V call is TRBV7-6, the J call TRBJ1-3, with 7 bases that match TRBD1. Germline CDR1 SGHVS, CDR2 FNYEAQ. The CDR3 spans 16 residues. The ends lost 5 bases at V and 0 bases at J; junction bases unmatched: 7. CDR3 bases: TGTGCCAGCAGCGGAACGACAGGGAACTCTGGAAACACCATATATTTT. This translates into CASSGTTGNSGNTIYF.

The chain is built from TRBV5-4 and TRBJ2-3; TRBD2 matches 11 bases. Trimming took 2 bases from V and 5 from J; bases not matched to a gene: 4. Germline lookup yields CDR1 SGHNT and CDR2 YYREEE (reference sequence). The CDR3 spans 15 residues. The CDR3 nucleotides read TGTGCCAGCAGCTTTAGCGGGGGGGCCGGAGATACGCAGTATTTT. Its protein product is CASSFSGGAGDTQYF.

This chain joins TRBV18 and TRBJ1-6; weak D call: TRBD1 (5 bases). The CDR3 loop spans 15 amino acids. V gave up 3 bases and J gave up 4 bases, with 10 bases separating them. Germline values: CDR1 KGHSH, CDR2 LQKENI. CDR3 DNA: TGTGCCAGCTCACCCCCGGGACGGTATAATTCACCCCTCCACTTT. It is translated as CASSPPGRYNSPLHF.

The rearrangement uses TRBV6-6 and TRBJ2-7; 7 nucleotides match TRBD1. CDR3 length: 14 residues. V shed 6 bases and J 6 bases; nucleotides not matched to a gene: 11. The germline V gene has CDR1 MNHNY and CDR2 SVGAGI (reference sequence). CDR3 coding DNA: TGTGCCAGCAGGCCCAGTGACAGGGTAGCCGAGCAGTACTTC. Encoded protein: CASRPSDRVAEQYF.

V is TRBV5-4 and J is TRBJ1-1, with unresolved D. The CDR3 has 13 amino acids. Deletions cut 1 base from V and 1 base from J, with 5 bases between. Germline lookup yields CDR1 SGHNT and CDR2 YYREEE (reference sequence). DNA of the CDR3: TGTGCCAGCAGCTTGAGAGGGAACACTGAAGCTTTCTTT. The encoded protein is CASSLRGNTEAFF.

The genes are TRBV30 and TRBJ2-5; 7 bases line up with TRBD1. Germline V gene lookup returns CDR1 GTSNPN and CDR2 SVGIG (reference sequence). The length of the CDR3 is 12 residues. The J segment lost 5 bases and the V segment lost 2 bases, leaving 2 bases of the junction unmatched. CDR3 DNA sequence: TGTGCCTGGAGTCAACAGGGGGAGACCCAGTACTTC. This codes for CAWSQQGETQYF.

This clone was seen a handful of times. The rearrangement uses TRBV19 and TRBJ2-2; perhaps TRBD1 as D (6 bases). V lost 9 bases and J lost 1, with 12 bases in between. CDR3 size: 14 residues. The germline V gene encodes CDR1 LNHDA and CDR2 SQIVND (reference sequence). In DNA, the CDR3 is TGTGCCAGCACCGGGACAAAGAACACCGGGGAGCTGTTTTTT. Its protein is CASTGTKNTGELFF. The variable domain in full, with the rest retrieved from reference TRBV19 and TRBJ2-2, is DGGITQSPKYLFRKEGQNVTLSCEQNLNHDAMYWYRQDPGQGLRLIYYSQIVNDFQKGDIAEGYSVSREKKESFPLTVTSAQKNPTAFYLCASTGTKNTGELFFGEGSRLTVL.

The V call is TRBV5-4, the J call TRBJ1-2; no firm D call. CDR3 length equals 13 residues. V shed 0 bases and J shed 2 bases, with 5 bases lying between them. The V gene's germline CDR1 is SGHNT and CDR2 YYREEE (reference sequence). CDR3 nucleotide sequence: TGTGCCAGCAGCTTGGACGGAAACTATGGCTACACCTTC. Translating gives CASSLDGNYGYTF.

The chain links TRBV9 to TRBJ1-5, with a weak D call TRBD1 (5 bases). Germline V gene lookup returns CDR1 SGDLS and CDR2 YYNGEE. The CDR3 covers 15 residues. Trimming removed 0 bases from V and 4 bases from J, with 11 bases in between. The CDR3: CASSVDGTRNQPQHF. The CDR3, as DNA: TGTGCCAGCAGCGTAGACGGGACCCGGAATCAGCCCCAGCATTTT.

The chain carries TRBV6-5 and TRBJ1-6; D remains unclear. Looked up from germline, CDR1 is MNHEY and CDR2 is SVGAGI. CDR3 length: 12 amino acids. Trimming removed 6 bases from V and 4 bases from J, with 4 bases in between. The CDR3 loop is CASREYNSPLHF. The CDR3 DNA follows: TGTGCCAGCAGGGAATATAATTCACCCCTCCACTTT.

The chain uses TRBV7-2 and TRBJ2-1; TRBD2 matches at 8 bases. Germline trimming cut 2 bases from V and 5 bases from J; bases unmatched to any gene: 17. Germline CDR1 SGHTA, CDR2 FQGNSA. The CDR3 is made up of 19 amino acids. This CDR3 reads CASSLKGLAGISRDNEQFF. The CDR3 nucleotides read TGTGCCAGCAGCTTAAAGGGCCTAGCGGGCATCTCTAGGGACAATGAGCAGTTCTTC.